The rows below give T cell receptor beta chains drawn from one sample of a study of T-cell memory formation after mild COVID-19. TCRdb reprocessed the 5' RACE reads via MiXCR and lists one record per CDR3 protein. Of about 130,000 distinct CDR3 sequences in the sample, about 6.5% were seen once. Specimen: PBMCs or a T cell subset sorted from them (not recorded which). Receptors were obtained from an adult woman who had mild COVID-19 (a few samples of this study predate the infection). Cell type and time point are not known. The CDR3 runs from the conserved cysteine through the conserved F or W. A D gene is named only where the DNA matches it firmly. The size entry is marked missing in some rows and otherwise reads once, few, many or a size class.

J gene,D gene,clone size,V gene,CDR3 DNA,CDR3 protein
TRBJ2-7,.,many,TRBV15,TGTGCCACCAGCAGAGACCGACGAGGCTACGAGCAGTACTTC,CATSRDRRGYEQYF
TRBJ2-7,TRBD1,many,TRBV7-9,TGTGCCAGCAGCCCCCCGACAGGGCGCTCCTACGAGCAGTACTTC,CASSPPTGRSYEQYF
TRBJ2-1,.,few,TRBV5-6,TGTGCCAGCAGCTCCCCAACAAGGAGCTCCTACAATGAGCAGTTCTTC,CASSSPTRSSYNEQFF
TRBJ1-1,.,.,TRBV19,TGTGCCAGTAGTATAGGAGGGCGGTTCGCTGAAGCTTTCTTT,CASSIGGRFAEAFF
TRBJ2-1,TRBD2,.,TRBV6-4,TGTGCCAGCAGCGGGACTAGCGGACCGTACAATGAGCAGTTCTTC,CASSGTSGPYNEQFF
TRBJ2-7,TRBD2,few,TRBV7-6,TGTGCCAGCAGCTTAGTTGCTAGCGGGAGTCTCCACGAGCAGTACTTC,CASSLVASGSLHEQYF
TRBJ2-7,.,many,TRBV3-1,TGTGCCAGCAGCCAAGATAGGTACGAGCAGTACTTC,CASSQDRYEQYF
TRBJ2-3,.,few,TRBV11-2,TGTGCCAGCAGCCCCCCAAGCGGGCTGAGGGCAGATACGCAGTATTTT,CASSPPSGLRADTQYF
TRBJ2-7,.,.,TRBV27,TGTGCCAGCAGTTCCCTTGGACAGCGCCTCTCCTACGAGCAGTACTTC,CASSSLGQRLSYEQYF
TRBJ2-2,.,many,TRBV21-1,TGTGCCAGCAGCACAGGGTCCTCAGGGGGAACGAACACCGGGGAGCTGTTTTTT,CASSTGSSGGTNTGELFF
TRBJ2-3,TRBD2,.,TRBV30,TGTGCCGGACGGCGGCGGGGGGCCGGAGATACGCAGTATTTT,CAGRRRGAGDTQYF
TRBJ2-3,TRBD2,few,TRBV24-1,TGTGCCACCAGTGATTTGCGGGGGGACACAGATACGCAGTATTTT,CATSDLRGDTDTQYF
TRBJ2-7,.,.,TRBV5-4,TGTGCCAGCAGCTTCGGGTCCGTCAGGGACGAGCAGTACTTC,CASSFGSVRDEQYF
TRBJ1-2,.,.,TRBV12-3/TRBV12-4,TGTGCCAGCAGTTTCGGTTCGTCGGGCAGGGTGGGGAGTAGAGGCTACACCTTC,CASSFGSSGRVGSRGYTF
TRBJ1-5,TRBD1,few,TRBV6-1,TGTGCCAGCAGGGGGGGACAGGGGTCTAAACAGCCCCAGCATTTT,CASRGGQGSKQPQHF
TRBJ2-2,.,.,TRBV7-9,TGTGCCAGCACCCTCGGGACCGTCAATCGGAATACCGGGGAGCTGTTTTTT,CASTLGTVNRNTGELFF
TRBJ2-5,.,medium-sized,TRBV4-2,TGTGCCAGCAGCCAAAAAGACCAAGAGACCCAGTACTTC,CASSQKDQETQYF
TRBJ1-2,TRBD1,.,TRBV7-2,TGTGCCAGCAGCTTTGACCAGGGGGGAACCCTCTATGGCTACACCTTC,CASSFDQGGTLYGYTF
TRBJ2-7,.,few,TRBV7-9,TGTGCCAGCAGGCCCCGTGGGTCGGGCGAGCAGTACTTC,CASRPRGSGEQYF
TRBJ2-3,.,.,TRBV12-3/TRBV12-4,TGTGCCAGCAGTCCCGGGACACCTTCTGATACGCAGTATTTT,CASSPGTPSDTQYF
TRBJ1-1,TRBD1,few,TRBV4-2,TGTGCCAGCAGCCAGGCGGACAGGGGGGACACTGAAGCTTTCTTT,CASSQADRGDTEAFF
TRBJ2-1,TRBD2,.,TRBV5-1,TGCGCCAGCAGACGCGGGGGGGGCAACAATGAGCAGTTCTTC,CASRRGGGNNEQFF
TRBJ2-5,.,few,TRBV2,TGTGCCAGCACGTGGGGGGTAGATGAGACCCAGTACTTC,CASTWGVDETQYF
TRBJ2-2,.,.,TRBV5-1,TGCCCCAGCAGCTTTGGACAACCCGGGGAGCTGTTTTTT,CPSSFGQPGELFF
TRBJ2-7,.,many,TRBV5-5,TGTGCCAGCAGCTTGCAGTTTCCGGACGGGCTCTACGAGCAGTACTTC,CASSLQFPDGLYEQYF
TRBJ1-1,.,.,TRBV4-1,TGCGCCAGCAGCCCTCATAAGACGGTGAACACTGAAGCTTTCTTT,CASSPHKTVNTEAFF
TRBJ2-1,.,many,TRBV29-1,TGCAGCGTCCTTAGGTTTGGAGGGTCCTACAATGAGCAGTTCTTC,CSVLRFGGSYNEQFF
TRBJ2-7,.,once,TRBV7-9,TGTGCCAGCAGCTCCAGAGACGAGCAGTACTTC,CASSSRDEQYF
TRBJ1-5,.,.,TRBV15,TGTGCCACCAGCAGAGATCTCGGAAATCAGCCCCAGCATTTT,CATSRDLGNQPQHF
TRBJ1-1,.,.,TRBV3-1,TGTGCCAGCAGCAAACGGGACGAAGCTTTCTTT,CASSKRDEAFF
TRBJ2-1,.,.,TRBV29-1,TGCAGCGTTGCGCGATCTAGCTCCCCGGGGTCTAACTACAATGAGCAGTTCTTC,CSVARSSSPGSNYNEQFF
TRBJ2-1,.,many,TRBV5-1,TGCGCCAGCAGCGCCACCCTCTATGAGCAGTTCTTC,CASSATLYEQFF
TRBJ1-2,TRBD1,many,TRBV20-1,TGCAGTGCGAGGACAGGGGCCTATGGCTACACCTTC,CSARTGAYGYTF
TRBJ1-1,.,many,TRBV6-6,TGTGCCAGCAGTTTGACAGGCGGCAACACTGAAGCTTTCTTT,CASSLTGGNTEAFF
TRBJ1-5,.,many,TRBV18,TGTGCCAGCTCACCAGCAACAGGGCCAGATAGCAATCAGCCCCAGCATTTT,CASSPATGPDSNQPQHF
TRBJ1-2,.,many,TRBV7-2,TGTGCCAGCAGCTTAATCAGGGTCGGAGGTGGCTACACCTTC,CASSLIRVGGGYTF
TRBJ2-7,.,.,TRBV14,TGTGCCAGCAGCCATTCTCACGAGCAGTACTTC,CASSHSHEQYF
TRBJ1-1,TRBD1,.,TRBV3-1,TGTGCCAGCAGCCTACGGACAGGGAAGAACACTGAAGCTTTCTTT,CASSLRTGKNTEAFF
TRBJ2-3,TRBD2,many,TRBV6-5,TGTGCCAGCAGTTACTCTTATAGCGGGGGGGCCAGCACAGATACGCAGTATTTT,CASSYSYSGGASTDTQYF
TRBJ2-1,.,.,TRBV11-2,TGTGCCAGCAGCTTAGGGGGGCCCCGCTCCTACAATGAGCAGTTCTTC,CASSLGGPRSYNEQFF
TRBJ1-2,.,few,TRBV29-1,TGCAGCGTTGAAAAAGATGGGGGGTGGGATGGCTACACCTTC,CSVEKDGGWDGYTF
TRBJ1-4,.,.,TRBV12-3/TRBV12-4,TGTGCCAGCAGTCCCTCGGGGAAAACTAATGAAAAACTGTTTTTT,CASSPSGKTNEKLFF
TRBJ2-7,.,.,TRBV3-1,TGTGCCAGCAGCCCCCCCGGGAGTAGATACGAGCAGTACTTC,CASSPPGSRYEQYF
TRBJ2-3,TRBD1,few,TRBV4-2,TGTGCCAGCAGCCCAGGGACAGGGTTTCCAGATACGCAGTATTTT,CASSPGTGFPDTQYF
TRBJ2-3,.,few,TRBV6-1,TGTGCCAGCAGTGAACGAAGGGACATATACACAGATACGCAGTATTTT,CASSERRDIYTDTQYF
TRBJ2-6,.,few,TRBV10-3,TGTGCCATCAGTGAAAGTCCCCTCGCAGGGCATTTCTCTGGGGCCAACGTCCTGACTTTC,CAISESPLAGHFSGANVLTF
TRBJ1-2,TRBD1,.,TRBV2,TGTGCCAGCAGTCCCCGGACAGGGATAGTCCGCTATGGCTACACCTTC,CASSPRTGIVRYGYTF
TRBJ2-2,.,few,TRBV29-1,TGCAGCGTTGGGGGACCCGGGGAGCTGTTTTTT,CSVGGPGELFF
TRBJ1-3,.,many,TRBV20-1,TGCAGTGCTCCCTCCGGGCCGCGATACTCTGGAAACACCATATATTTT,CSAPSGPRYSGNTIYF
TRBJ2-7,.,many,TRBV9,TGTGCCAGCAGCGAGACCCCAGCGGGTTACGAGCAGTACTTC,CASSETPAGYEQYF
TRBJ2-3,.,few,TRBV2,TGTGCCAGCATGAGGGACAACACAGATACGCAGTATTTT,CASMRDNTDTQYF
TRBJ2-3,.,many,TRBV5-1,TGCGCCAGCAGCTTGAGTCTTGGCGGGAAAACAGATACGCAGTATTTT,CASSLSLGGKTDTQYF
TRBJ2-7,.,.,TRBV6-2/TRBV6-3,TGTGCCAGCAGTTCGGGACTTAGGTCGGGGGAGCAGTACTTC,CASSSGLRSGEQYF
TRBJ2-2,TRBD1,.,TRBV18,TGTGCCAGCTCACCCGGACAGGCCTCGAACACCGGGGAGCTGTTTTTT,CASSPGQASNTGELFF
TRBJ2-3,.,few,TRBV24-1,TGTGCCACCAGTGATTCCCTGGGGGCGCGAACGCAGTATTTT,CATSDSLGARTQYF
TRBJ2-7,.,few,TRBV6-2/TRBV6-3,TGTGCCAGCAGTAAACGGGCCTTCCCAAATACCTACGAGCAGTACTTC,CASSKRAFPNTYEQYF
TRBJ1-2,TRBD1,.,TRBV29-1,TGCAGCGGAGTGACAGGGGGCGCCTATGGCTACACCTTC,CSGVTGGAYGYTF
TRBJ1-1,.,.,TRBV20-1,TGCAGTGCTAGAGCCCCCCACAGGAGAAACACTGAAGCTTTCTTT,CSARAPHRRNTEAFF
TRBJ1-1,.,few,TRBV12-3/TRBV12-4,TGTGCCAGCCTAATGTGGGGGGAGAACACTGAAGCTTTCTTT,CASLMWGENTEAFF
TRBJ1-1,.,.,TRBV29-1,TGCAGCGTTGAAACCCAGGGAAGGTTGGTCACTGAAGCTTTCTTT,CSVETQGRLVTEAFF